This T cell receptor beta chain originates from a study of T-cell reconstitution after alpha-beta-depleted transplantation in children. V dropped 3 bases and J dropped 1; count of bases not matched to a gene: 7. Per the germline V gene, CDR1 is SGHAT and CDR2 is FQNNGV. The CDR3 contains 18 residues. TCRbeta library preparation incorporated unique molecular identifiers. MiXCR, run by TCRdb on the PCR reads, gives a single entry per CDR3 protein. The table has 190,000 or so distinct CDR3 sequences, about 6.4% seen once; the top ten hold 3% to 3.5%. Sequenced material: PBMCs from the stem cell graft donor, taken from the stem cell graft. The chain uses TRBV11-2 and TRBJ2-6; 9 bases are shared with TRBD1. This clonotype was sampled from a human donor who donated a stem cell graft to a child with Wiskott-Aldrich syndrome. The CDR3 sequence is CASSFRTGAYSGANVLTF. The CDR3, as DNA: TGTGCCAGCAGCTTTCGGACAGGGGCCTATTCTGGGGCCAACGTCCTGACTTTC.